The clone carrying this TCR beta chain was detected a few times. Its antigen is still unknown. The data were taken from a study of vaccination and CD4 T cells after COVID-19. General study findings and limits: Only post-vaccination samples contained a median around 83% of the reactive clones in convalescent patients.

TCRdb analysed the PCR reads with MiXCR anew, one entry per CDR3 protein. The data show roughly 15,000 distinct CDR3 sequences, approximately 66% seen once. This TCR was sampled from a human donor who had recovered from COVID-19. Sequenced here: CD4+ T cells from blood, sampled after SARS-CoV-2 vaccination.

In DNA, the CDR3 is TGTGCCAGCAGTTCCGGGACGGATAACTATGGCTACACCTTC. Its protein is CASSSGTDNYGYTF. This chain joins TRBV21-1 and TRBJ1-2; the DNA was not compared with TRBD1, the D call given in the table. TRBV21-1 corresponds to a pseudogene. CDR3 length equals 14 residues.